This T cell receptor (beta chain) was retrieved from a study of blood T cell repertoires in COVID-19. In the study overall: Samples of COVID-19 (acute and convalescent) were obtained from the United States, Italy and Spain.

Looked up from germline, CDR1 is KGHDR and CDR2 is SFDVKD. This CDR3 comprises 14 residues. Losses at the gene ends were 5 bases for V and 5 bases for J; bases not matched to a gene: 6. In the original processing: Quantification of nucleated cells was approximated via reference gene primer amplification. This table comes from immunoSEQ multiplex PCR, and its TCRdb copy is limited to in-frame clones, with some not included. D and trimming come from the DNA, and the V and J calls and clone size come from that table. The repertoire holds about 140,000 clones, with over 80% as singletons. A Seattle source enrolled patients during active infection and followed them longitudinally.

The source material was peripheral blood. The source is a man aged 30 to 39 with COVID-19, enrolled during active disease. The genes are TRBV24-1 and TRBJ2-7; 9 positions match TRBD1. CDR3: CATSGRTGDHEQYF. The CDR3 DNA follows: TGTGCCACCAGTGGCAGGACAGGGGACCACGAGCAGTACTTC.